The rows below give T cell receptor beta chains drawn from one sample of a study of human T cells and chemical hapten exposure. Each CDR3 protein gets one entry after TCRdb re-called the RACE reads with MiXCR. The sample carries about 120,000 distinct CDR3 sequences, around 13% recorded once. The material sequenced was whole blood, taken in connection with sensitization to the hapten diphenylcyclopropenone (DPC). The receptors come from a man between 18 and 29 years old with alopecia areata. Some clones in this sample may be carry-over from other donors' samples. Each CDR3 is given with its conserved first and last residue. D genes are given only for firm matches. Some rows mark clone size as missing; the rest say once, few, many or name a class of expanded clone.

CDR3 protein,CDR3 DNA,V gene,clone size,J gene,D gene
CASRGLSTEQFF,TGTGCCAGCAGGGGGCTTAGCACTGAGCAGTTCTTC,TRBV9,NA,TRBJ2-1,NA
CAITGSNAGELFF,TGTGCCATCACCGGGTCAAACGCCGGGGAGCTGTTTTTT,TRBV10-3,once,TRBJ2-2,NA
CASSEIKNTGELFF,TGTGCCAGCTCAGAAATTAAAAACACCGGGGAGCTGTTTTTT,TRBV18,NA,TRBJ2-2,NA
CATRDSSTGELFF,TGTGCCACCCGGGACAGTAGCACCGGGGAGCTGTTTTTT,TRBV12-3/TRBV12-4,many,TRBJ2-2,TRBD1
CASSQDLAPSYGYTF,TGCGCCAGCAGCCAAGATTTGGCCCCTTCCTATGGCTACACCTTC,TRBV4-1,few,TRBJ1-2,NA
CSARDSGTPEQYF,TGCAGTGCTAGAGACTCCGGGACCCCCGAGCAGTACTTC,TRBV20-1,few,TRBJ2-7,NA
CASSPVAGESDTQYF,TGTGCCAGCAGCCCGGTAGCGGGGGAATCAGATACGCAGTATTTT,TRBV7-2,many,TRBJ2-3,TRBD2
CASGTGDLTGELFF,TGTGCCAGCGGAACAGGGGACCTAACCGGGGAGCTGTTTTTT,TRBV11-2,NA,TRBJ2-2,TRBD1
CASSQQTGATGELFF,TGTGCCAGCAGCCAGCAGACAGGGGCCACCGGGGAGCTGTTTTTT,TRBV3-1,many,TRBJ2-2,TRBD1
CSASQGAGEETQYF,TGCAGTGCTAGTCAGGGTGCCGGTGAAGAGACCCAGTACTTC,TRBV20-1,few,TRBJ2-5,NA
CASSLDRVGQPQHF,TGTGCCAGCAGTCTTGACAGGGTTGGTCAGCCCCAGCATTTT,TRBV28,many,TRBJ1-5,TRBD1
CARSSQDLYNEQFF,TGTGCCAGAAGCTCCCAAGACCTATACAATGAGCAGTTCTTC,TRBV5-3,NA,TRBJ2-1,NA
CSVPHLDRGYEQYF,TGCAGCGTACCCCATTTGGACAGGGGCTACGAGCAGTACTTC,TRBV29-1,NA,TRBJ2-7,TRBD1
CATELPRDGYTF,TGTGCCACCGAGTTACCCCGGGATGGCTACACCTTC,TRBV19,NA,TRBJ1-2,NA
CASSVAPTGAPEAFF,TGTGCCAGCAGCGTAGCTCCCACAGGGGCCCCTGAAGCTTTCTTT,TRBV9,NA,TRBJ1-1,TRBD1
CASSVGPTGGIYEQYF,TGTGCCAGCAGCGTAGGCCCAACCGGGGGCATCTACGAGCAGTACTTC,TRBV9,NA,TRBJ2-7,NA
CASSLSGEETQYF,TGTGCCAGCAGCTTATCAGGTGAAGAGACCCAGTACTTC,TRBV7-3,NA,TRBJ2-5,NA
CASSFLGVNIQYF,TGTGCCAGCAGTTTTTTAGGGGTAAACATTCAGTACTTC,TRBV12-3/TRBV12-4,few,TRBJ2-4,NA
CATNVPPRDEQYF,TGTGCCACTAACGTCCCGCCCCGCGACGAGCAGTACTTC,TRBV2,few,TRBJ2-7,NA
CASSFGPYTGDGEKLFF,TGTGCCAGCAGTTTTGGACCATATACAGGGGACGGTGAAAAACTGTTTTTT,TRBV27,NA,TRBJ1-4,TRBD1
CASSRAGGESNQPQHF,TGTGCCAGCAGCCGGGCAGGGGGGGAATCAAATCAGCCCCAGCATTTT,TRBV3-1,NA,TRBJ1-5,TRBD1
CSARDPGSDNQPQHF,TGCAGTGCTAGAGATCCAGGGAGTGACAATCAGCCCCAGCATTTT,TRBV20-1,NA,TRBJ1-5,NA
CASSSGQDNQPQHF,TGCGCCAGCAGCTCGGGACAGGACAATCAGCCCCAGCATTTT,TRBV4-1,many,TRBJ1-5,TRBD1
CASSEGRRANEKLFF,TGTGCCAGCAGTGAGGGAAGACGGGCTAATGAAAAACTGTTTTTT,TRBV6-6,NA,TRBJ1-4,NA
CASSHASTSTDTQYF,TGTGCCAGCAGTCACGCTTCCACTAGCACAGATACGCAGTATTTT,TRBV6-4,NA,TRBJ2-3,NA
CASSYSGALNTEAFF,TGTGCCAGCAGTTACTCTGGAGCCTTGAACACTGAAGCTTTCTTT,TRBV6-5,NA,TRBJ1-1,NA
CASSLASGGTDTQYF,TGCGCCAGCAGCTTGGCGAGCGGGGGCACAGATACGCAGTATTTT,TRBV5-1,many,TRBJ2-3,TRBD2
CASSEDLIWYQETQYF,TGTGCCAGCAGCGAGGACTTAATCTGGTACCAAGAGACCCAGTACTTC,TRBV11-2,NA,TRBJ2-5,NA
CASRRTSGGGYTDTQYF,TGTGCCAGCAGACGCACTAGCGGGGGGGGCTACACAGATACGCAGTATTTT,TRBV28,few,TRBJ2-3,TRBD2
CASSSEGDTEAFF,TGTGCCAGCAGCTCCGAAGGGGACACTGAAGCTTTCTTT,TRBV11-3,NA,TRBJ1-1,NA
CASSITVGSGANVLTF,TGTGCCAGCAGCATCACGGTTGGGTCTGGGGCCAACGTCCTGACTTTC,TRBV11-3,NA,TRBJ2-6,NA
CASSLWGDTEAFF,TGTGCCAGCAGTTTATGGGGTGACACTGAAGCTTTCTTT,TRBV27,few,TRBJ1-1,NA
CASSLAGTVNTGELFF,TGTGCCAGCAGCTTAGCCGGGACAGTTAACACCGGGGAGCTGTTTTTT,TRBV11-3,few,TRBJ2-2,TRBD1
CASRYGGAYNSPLHF,TGTGCCAGCCGCTATGGGGGCGCATATAATTCACCCCTCCACTTT,TRBV7-2,few,TRBJ1-6,NA
CASSQDPIGSTDTQYF,TGCGCCAGCAGCCAAGACCCTATAGGCTCCACAGATACGCAGTATTTT,TRBV4-3,NA,TRBJ2-3,NA
CASRKAVNRGNEQFF,TGTGCCAGCAGAAAAGCAGTTAACAGGGGAAATGAGCAGTTCTTC,TRBV6-2/TRBV6-3,NA,TRBJ2-1,TRBD1
CASRPAYEQYF,TGTGCCAGCAGGCCGGCCTACGAGCAGTACTTC,TRBV2,NA,TRBJ2-7,NA
CASTYTRNTEAFF,TGTGCCAGCACCTACACGCGGAACACTGAAGCTTTCTTT,TRBV14,NA,TRBJ1-1,NA
CASNSRDRGPIHGYTF,TGTGCCAGCAACTCCCGGGACCGAGGCCCTATTCATGGCTACACCTTC,TRBV9,NA,TRBJ1-2,NA
CASSPGPTAYGYTF,TGTGCCAGCAGCCCGGGACCGACGGCCTATGGCTACACCTTC,TRBV11-2,few,TRBJ1-2,NA
CASSVEGAESPLHF,TGTGCCAGCAGCGTAGAGGGGGCAGAGTCACCCCTCCACTTT,TRBV9,NA,TRBJ1-6,TRBD1
CASSLDIGYYGYTF,TGTGCCAGCAGCTTGGATATAGGCTACTATGGCTACACCTTC,TRBV5-4,few,TRBJ1-2,NA
CASGGGQEDTEAFF,TGCGCCAGCGGAGGGGGACAGGAAGACACTGAAGCTTTCTTT,TRBV4-3,NA,TRBJ1-1,TRBD1
CASSFLSGNTIYF,TGTGCCAGCAGCTTTTTGTCTGGAAACACCATATATTTT,TRBV7-9,NA,TRBJ1-3,NA
CAISESGGSGNTIYF,TGTGCCATCAGTGAGTCCGGGGGGTCTGGAAACACCATATATTTT,TRBV10-3,few,TRBJ1-3,NA
CASSPTPRQGRRETQYF,TGTGCCAGCAGCCCCACGCCTCGACAGGGACGGCGAGAGACCCAGTACTTC,TRBV7-3,NA,TRBJ2-5,TRBD1
CASSPDSLYEQYF,TGTGCCAGCAGCCCGGACAGTTTATACGAGCAGTACTTC,TRBV7-9,many,TRBJ2-7,NA
CASAGRSYVAFF,TGTGCCAGCGCAGGGCGCTCCTATGTAGCTTTCTTT,TRBV12-3/TRBV12-4,few,TRBJ1-1,NA
CASSPRGQGYTEAFF,TGTGCCAGCAGCCCCCGGGGACAGGGGTACACTGAAGCTTTCTTT,TRBV7-9,few,TRBJ1-1,TRBD1
CASSLGVTGGNQPQHF,TGTGCCAGCAGCTTAGGTGTGACAGGTGGTAATCAGCCCCAGCATTTT,TRBV11-2,few,TRBJ1-5,NA
CASSLGLAGADTQYF,TGTGCCAGCAGTTTAGGACTAGCGGGGGCAGATACGCAGTATTTT,TRBV27,few,TRBJ2-3,TRBD2
CASGYSNQPQHF,TGTGCCAGCGGGTATAGCAATCAGCCCCAGCATTTT,TRBV27,many,TRBJ1-5,NA
CASSETRDSPLHF,TGTGCCAGCAGTGAAACAAGGGATTCACCCCTCCACTTT,TRBV25-1,NA,TRBJ1-6,NA
CSVRERESGNTIYF,TGCAGCGTTCGAGAGAGGGAGTCTGGAAACACCATATATTTT,TRBV29-1,NA,TRBJ1-3,NA
CASSRQNSPLHF,TGTGCCAGCAGCAGACAGAATTCACCCCTCCACTTT,TRBV7-9,few,TRBJ1-6,NA
CASSLEGLAPRETQYF,TGCGCCAGCAGCTTGGAGGGACTAGCACCGAGAGAGACCCAGTACTTC,TRBV5-1,many,TRBJ2-5,TRBD2
CASSSRTGTGDNQPQHF,TGTGCCAGCTCATCACGTACCGGGACAGGAGACAATCAGCCCCAGCATTTT,TRBV18,NA,TRBJ1-5,TRBD1